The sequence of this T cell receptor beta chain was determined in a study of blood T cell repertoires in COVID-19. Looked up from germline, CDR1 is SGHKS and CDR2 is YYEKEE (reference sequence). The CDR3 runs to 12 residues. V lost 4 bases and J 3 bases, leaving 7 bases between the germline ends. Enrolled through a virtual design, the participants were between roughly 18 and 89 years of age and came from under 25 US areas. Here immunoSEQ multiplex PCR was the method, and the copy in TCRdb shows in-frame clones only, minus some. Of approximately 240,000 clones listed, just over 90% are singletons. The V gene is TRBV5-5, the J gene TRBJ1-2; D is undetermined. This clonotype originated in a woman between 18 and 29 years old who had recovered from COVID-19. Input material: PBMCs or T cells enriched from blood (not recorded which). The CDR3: CASSGRDYGYTF. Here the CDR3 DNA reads TGTGCCAGCAGCGGCCGGGACTATGGCTACACCTTC.